This entry lists 23 T cell receptor beta chains sequenced from one sample in a study of T-cell memory formation after mild COVID-19. Via MiXCR, TCRdb re-called the 5' RACE reads, giving one row per CDR3 protein. The top ten hold more than 20% of the sample, which has 190,000 or so distinct CDR3 sequences, 20% to 25% seen once. Sequencing was done on a sample of PBMCs or a T cell subset sorted from them (not recorded which). The origin of the receptors is an adult woman who had mild COVID-19 (a few samples of this study predate the infection). Cell type and time point are not known.

The V and J genes are TRBV7-9 and TRBJ2-1, with TRBD2 as a possible D gene (5 bases). Germline V lookup: CDR1 SEHNR, CDR2 FQNEAQ (reference sequence). This CDR3 is built from 16 residues. Trimming took 5 bases from V and 4 from J, leaving 18 bases between them. CDR3 nucleotides: TGTGCCAGCAGCCAGGAGAGAGGGAAACTTTACAATGAGCAGTTCTTC. Protein product: CASSQERGKLYNEQFF.

This rearrangement joins TRBV2 to TRBJ1-1; weak D call: TRBD1 (5 bases). CDR1 and CDR2 from the germline V gene are SNHLY and FYNNEI. CDR3 size: 14 residues. Trimming took off 10 bases at V and 5 bases at J, with 20 bases between the two ends. The CDR3 coding sequence is TGTGCCATTCCACCTCGGGGGGGAGGGACTGAAGCTTTCTTT. It yields the protein CAIPPRGGGTEAFF.

In this sample, this clonotype turned up a few times. The rearrangement uses TRBV7-8 and TRBJ2-1; TRBD2 matches at 8 bases. This CDR3 spans 14 amino acids. Germline V lookup: CDR1 SGHVS, CDR2 FQNEAQ. The V segment lost 6 bases and the J segment 6 bases; nucleotides outside the gene matches: 7. DNA of the CDR3: TGTGCCAGCAGGCGGGGGGCCGCCGTCAATGAGCAGTTCTTC. It specifies CASRRGAAVNEQFF.

This rearrangement joins TRBV29-1 to TRBJ1-5; TRBD1 agrees at 10 bases. This CDR3 comprises 12 residues. The J segment lost 7 bases and the V segment lost 6 bases, leaving 3 bases of the junction unmatched. Germline V gene data show CDR1 as SQVTM and CDR2 as ANQGSEA. The CDR3 here is CSVSDRGQPQHF. CDR3 DNA sequence: TGCAGCGTATCGGACAGGGGGCAGCCCCAGCATTTT.

This clonotype was counted a few times. CDR3 protein: CSASTGGSIQYF. The CDR3 DNA reads TGCAGTGCTAGTACCGGTGGTAGCATTCAGTACTTC. The chain joins TRBV20-1 to TRBJ2-4; no clear D. V dropped 3 bases and J dropped 9 bases, with 12 bases sitting between them. The CDR3 covers 12 residues. From germline, CDR1 is DFQATT and CDR2 SNEGSKA (reference sequence).

This clonotype occurred once. This chain links TRBV9 with TRBJ2-4; possible D gene TRBD2, 7 bases. Germline lookup yields CDR1 SGDLS and CDR2 YYNGEE. CDR3 length: 15 residues. Between the trimmed V and J ends, which lost 4 bases and 7 bases, there was a span of 18 bases. CDR3 sequence: CASSPEGGWMNIQYF. The CDR3 DNA is TGTGCCAGCAGCCCGGAGGGGGGGTGGATGAACATTCAGTACTTC.

Only a few counts were recorded for this clonotype. The chain links TRBV12-3 or TRBV12-4 to TRBJ2-2; TRBD1 matches 9 bases. The CDR3 extends over 15 amino acids. V lost 7 bases to trimming and J lost 4 bases; unmatched junction nucleotides: 7. The CDR3 bases are TGTGCCAGCACTCCGGGACAGGGCGCCACCGGGGAGCTGTTTTTT. It translates to CASTPGQGATGELFF.

This clonotype was counted only a few times. The V gene is TRBV11-2, the J gene TRBJ2-3; weak D call: TRBD1 (7 bases). V shed 5 bases and J shed 4 bases, with 16 bases lying between them. Germline-derived CDR1 and CDR2 are SGHAT and FQNNGV. The CDR3 spans 15 residues. The CDR3 coding sequence is TGTGCCAGCAGCCCCAGGGGGGAATGGGCAGATACGCAGTATTTT. Protein product: CASSPRGEWADTQYF.

This clonotype has more than one count but fewer than ten. V usage is TRBV9 and J usage is TRBJ2-7, with TRBD1 matching 11 bases. Germline CDR1 is SGDLS and CDR2 is YYNGEE. After removal of 5 bases from V and 4 bases from J, the junction contained 8 bases not matched to a gene. This CDR3 comprises 15 residues. The CDR3 region has the DNA TGTGCCAGCAGTACCGGGACAGGGGGGGCTTACGAGCAGTACTTC. Translated, it gives CASSTGTGGAYEQYF.

This clonotype was counted between two and nine times. The junction departs from germline at one end; a sequencing error may be responsible. This sequence joins TRBV7-7 and TRBJ2-7, with 10 bases aligning to TRBD1. Germline V gives CDR1 SSHAT, CDR2 FNYEAQ (reference sequence). CDR3 length: 15 residues. In nucleotides, the CDR3 is TGTGCTAGCAGCTTCGGACAGGGGGATTCCTACGAGCAGTACTTC. Protein product: CASSFGQGDSYEQYF.

The chain couples TRBV27 to TRBJ2-6; D unclear. The CDR3 spans 14 residues. Germline lookup yields CDR1 MNHEY and CDR2 SMNVEV (reference sequence). V lost 6 bases and J 0 bases, leaving 6 bases between the germline ends. CDR3 residues: CASRESSGANVLTF. CDR3 bases: TGTGCCAGCAGGGAAAGCTCTGGGGCCAACGTCCTGACTTTC. Using reference TRBV27 and TRBJ2-6 for the parts outside the CDR3, the full variable domain is EAQVTQNPRYLITVTGKKLTVTCSQNMNHEYMSWYRQDPGLGLRQIYYSMNVEVTDKGDVPEGYKVSRKEKRNFPLILESPSPNQTSLYFCASRESSGANVLTFGAGSRLTVL.

The chain carries TRBV7-2 and TRBJ2-1; TRBD2 aligns across 14 bases. The CDR3 sequence is 16 residues long. Per the germline V gene, CDR1 is SGHTA and CDR2 is FQGNSA. V dropped 5 bases and J dropped 2; count of bases not matched to a gene: 2. The CDR3 here is CASSMTSGGAYNEQFF. CDR3 nucleotide sequence: TGTGCCAGCAGCATGACTAGCGGGGGGGCCTACAATGAGCAGTTCTTC. Complete variable domain (other parts from reference TRBV7-2 and TRBJ2-1): GAGVSQSPSNKVTEKGKDVELRCDPISGHTALYWYRQSLGQGLEFLIYFQGNSAPDKSGLPSDRFSAERTGGSVSTLTIQRTQQEDSAVYLCASSMTSGGAYNEQFFGPGTRLTVL.

The gene calls are TRBV24-1 and TRBJ1-4, with D perhaps TRBD1 (6 bases). V was trimmed by 5 bases and J by 6 bases, leaving 6 bases between them. The CDR3 consists of 12 residues. Germline values: CDR1 KGHDR, CDR2 SFDVKD. As DNA, the CDR3 is TGTGCCACCAGTGGGACAGATGAAAAACTGTTTTTT. Amino acid sequence: CATSGTDEKLFF.

This clonotype was seen a handful of times. The gene calls are TRBV4-3 and TRBJ2-1; 7 nucleotides agree with TRBD2. The CDR3 covers 17 residues. The germline V gene has CDR1 LGHNA and CDR2 YSLEER. Unmatched junction bases numbered 14, after V lost 0 bases and J lost 9 bases. The chain's CDR3 is CASSQDYQTEGRVEQFF. The CDR3 DNA sequence: TGCGCCAGCAGCCAAGATTACCAAACGGAGGGGAGGGTTGAGCAGTTCTTC.

This chain links TRBV4-1 with TRBJ2-2; D not resolved. The CDR3 runs to 13 residues. V was shortened by 7 bases and J by 2 bases, with 8 bases between the two germline ends. Per the germline V gene, CDR1 is MGHRA and CDR2 is YSYEKL. The CDR3 protein is CASMPVNTGELFF. CDR3 nucleotide sequence: TGCGCCAGCATGCCGGTTAACACCGGGGAGCTGTTTTTT.

This clonotype came up a few times. The gene calls are TRBV27 and TRBJ1-1; a possible D gene is TRBD1 (5 bases). CDR1 and CDR2 (germline): MNHEY, SMNVEV (reference sequence). V was trimmed by 4 bases and J by 7 bases, leaving 13 bases between them. This CDR3 is built from 13 residues. The DNA of the CDR3 is TGTGCCAGCAGTTCTTCCGACAGCATTGAAGCTTTCTTT. Protein sequence: CASSSSDSIEAFF.

The table lists this clonotype with a few counts. The chain joins TRBV9 to TRBJ2-7; 8 positions match TRBD1. The CDR3 runs 14 residues. The V gene's germline CDR1 is SGDLS and CDR2 YYNGEE. V was clipped by 4 bases and J by 0 bases; unmatched bases: 3. In DNA form, the CDR3 reads TGTGCCAGCAGCCGGGACAGGCACTCCTACGAGCAGTACTTC. Translated, it gives CASSRDRHSYEQYF.

The chain recombines TRBV11-2 with TRBJ2-3, with 8 bases that match TRBD2. The CDR3 totals 18 residues. Germline CDR1 and CDR2: SGHAT and FQNNGV. J gave up 4 bases and V 0 bases, and 12 bases lay outside the gene matches. CDR3 region: CASSLDLWRGDFADTQYF. The DNA for the CDR3 is TGTGCCAGCAGCTTAGATCTTTGGCGGGGGGATTTCGCAGATACGCAGTATTTT.

This clonotype was seen only a few times. The chain is built from TRBV7-3 and TRBJ2-3; D uncertain. The germline V gene has CDR1 SGHTA and CDR2 FQGTGA. The CDR3 is 13 residues long. Trimming shortened V by 5 bases and J by 3 bases, and 9 bases separated the two germline ends. In DNA, the CDR3 is TGTGCCAGCAGCCCGGTCGTAACAGATACGCAGTATTTT. Its protein product is CASSPVVTDTQYF.

The chain joins TRBV18 to TRBJ1-1; D is unresolved. Germline CDR1 reads KGHSH; CDR2 reads LQKENI. V lost 3 bases and J lost 1, with 12 bases in between. The CDR3 length is 15 residues. The CDR3 DNA follows: TGTGCCAGCTCACCCCTTAGGAGGGAGAACACTGAAGCTTTCTTT. Translating gives CASSPLRRENTEAFF.

The gene calls are TRBV4-1 and TRBJ2-7; the D is unclear. CDR3 size: 15 residues. V lost 1 base and J lost 0, with 10 bases in between. Germline V gene sequence: CDR1 MGHRA, CDR2 YSYEKL. CDR3 sequence: CASSQVFSSSYEQYF. CDR3 coding DNA: TGCGCCAGCAGCCAAGTTTTCTCCAGCTCCTACGAGCAGTACTTC.

In this sample, this clonotype turned up a few times. V usage is TRBV7-6 and J usage is TRBJ2-1, with TRBD1 matching 9 bases. Germline CDR1 and CDR2: SGHVS and FNYEAQ. After removal of 1 base from V and 8 bases from J, the junction contained 12 bases not matched to a gene. CDR3 length: 17 amino acids. The CDR3 bases are TGTGCCAGCAGCTTAGGGGGGACAGGGAGCCCTTGGGATGAGCAGTTCTTC. Translated, it gives CASSLGGTGSPWDEQFF.

The chain has TRBV7-6 and TRBJ2-3, with TRBD1 as a possible D gene (5 bases). CDR3 length: 15 amino acids. In germline, CDR1 is SGHVS, CDR2 FNYEAQ. V was pared by 1 base and J by 6 bases, with 14 bases between. CDR3 sequence (DNA): TGTGCCAGCAGCTTAGGGCGTAAGGGGTCGGATACGCAGTATTTT. Protein product: CASSLGRKGSDTQYF.